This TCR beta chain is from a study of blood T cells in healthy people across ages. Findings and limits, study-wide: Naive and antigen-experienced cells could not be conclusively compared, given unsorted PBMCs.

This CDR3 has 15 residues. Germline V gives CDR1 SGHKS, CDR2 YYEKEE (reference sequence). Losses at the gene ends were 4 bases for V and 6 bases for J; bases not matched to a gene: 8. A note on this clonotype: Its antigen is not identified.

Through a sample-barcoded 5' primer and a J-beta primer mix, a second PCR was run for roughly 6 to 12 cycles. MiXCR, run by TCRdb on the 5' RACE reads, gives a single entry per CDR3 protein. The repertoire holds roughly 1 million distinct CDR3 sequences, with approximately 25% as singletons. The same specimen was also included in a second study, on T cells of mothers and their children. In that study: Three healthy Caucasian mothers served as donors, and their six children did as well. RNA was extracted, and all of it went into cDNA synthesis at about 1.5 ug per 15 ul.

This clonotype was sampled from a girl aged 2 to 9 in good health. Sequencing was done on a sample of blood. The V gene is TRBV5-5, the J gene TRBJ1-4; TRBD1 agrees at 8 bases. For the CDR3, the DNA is TGTGCCAGCAGCGTCAGGGGGCTTCCGGATGAAAAACTGTTTTTT. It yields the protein CASSVRGLPDEKLFF.